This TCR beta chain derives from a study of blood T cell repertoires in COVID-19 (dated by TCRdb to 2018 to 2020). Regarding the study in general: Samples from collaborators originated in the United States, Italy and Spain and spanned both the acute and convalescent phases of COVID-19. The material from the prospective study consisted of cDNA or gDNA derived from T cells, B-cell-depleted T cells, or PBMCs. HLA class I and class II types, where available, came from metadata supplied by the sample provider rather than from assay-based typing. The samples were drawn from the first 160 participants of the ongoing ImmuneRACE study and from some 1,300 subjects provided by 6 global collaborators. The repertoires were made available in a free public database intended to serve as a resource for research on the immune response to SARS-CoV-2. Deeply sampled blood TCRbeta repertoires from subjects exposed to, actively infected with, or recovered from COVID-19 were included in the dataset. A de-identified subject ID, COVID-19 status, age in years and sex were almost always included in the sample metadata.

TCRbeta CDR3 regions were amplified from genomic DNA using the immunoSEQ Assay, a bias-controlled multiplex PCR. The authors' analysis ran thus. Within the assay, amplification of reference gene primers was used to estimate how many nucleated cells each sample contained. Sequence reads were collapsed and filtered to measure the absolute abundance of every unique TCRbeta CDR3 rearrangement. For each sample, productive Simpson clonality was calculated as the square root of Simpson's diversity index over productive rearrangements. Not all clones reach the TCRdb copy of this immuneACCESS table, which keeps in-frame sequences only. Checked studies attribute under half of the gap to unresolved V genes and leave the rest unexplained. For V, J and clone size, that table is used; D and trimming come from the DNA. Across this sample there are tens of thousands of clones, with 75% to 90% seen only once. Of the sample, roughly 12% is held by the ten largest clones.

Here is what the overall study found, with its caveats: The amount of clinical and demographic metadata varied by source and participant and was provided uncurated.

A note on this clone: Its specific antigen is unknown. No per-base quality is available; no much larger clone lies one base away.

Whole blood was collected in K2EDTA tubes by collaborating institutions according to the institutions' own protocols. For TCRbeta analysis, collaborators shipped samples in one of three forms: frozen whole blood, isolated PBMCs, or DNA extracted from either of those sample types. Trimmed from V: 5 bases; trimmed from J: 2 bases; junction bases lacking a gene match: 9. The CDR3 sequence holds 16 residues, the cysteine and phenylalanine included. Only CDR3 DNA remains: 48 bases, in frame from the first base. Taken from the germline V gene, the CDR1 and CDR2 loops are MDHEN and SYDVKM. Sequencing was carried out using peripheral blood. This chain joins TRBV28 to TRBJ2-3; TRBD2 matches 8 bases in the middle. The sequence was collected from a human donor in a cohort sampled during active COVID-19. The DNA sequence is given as TGTGCCAGCAGTCTAGCGGGTAGAGATCTCACAGATACGCAGTATTTT. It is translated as CASSLAGRDLTDTQYF.